The 31 T cell receptor beta chains below come from one sample, sequenced in a study of CD8+CD57+ T cells in acquired aplastic anemia (dated by TCRdb to the late 2010s). TCRdb shows the sequencer as Illumina HiSeq 2000. Genomic DNA served as template for TCR beta VDJ combination and CDR3 sequence profiling. TCRdb applied fastp at Q25 and MiXCR to the public reads, then kept only in-frame beta chains. Each record represents a unique CDR3 protein, reported with the most common genes and DNA among its rows. This sample holds 200,000 to 300,000 distinct CDR3 sequences; around 45% were observed only once. The ten largest clones capture 7.8% of the sample. Flow cytometry had shown CD8+CD57+ cell expansion in the patients selected for sequencing. Sequenced input: sorted CD4+, CD8+, or CD8+CD57+ T cells (not recorded which) from PBMCs. Receptor source: a human donor with aplastic anemia.

The table lists this clonotype with a few counts. The V call is TRBV6-1, the J call TRBJ2-3; unclear D gene. The CDR3 spans 15 residues. Trimming cost V 5 bases and J 0 bases, with 12 bases left between them. The germline CDR1 and CDR2 sequences are MNHNS and SASEGT. In DNA, the CDR3 is TGTGCCAGCAGTTACTCGTGGAAAAGCACAGATACGCAGTATTTT. Translation gives CASSYSWKSTDTQYF.

The V call is TRBV24-1, the J call TRBJ2-3, with 11 bases aligning to TRBD2. The CDR3 contains 13 residues. V was pared by 10 bases and J by 7 bases, with 6 bases of the junction left unmatched. The germline gives CDR1 KGHDR, CDR2 SFDVKD. In DNA, the CDR3 is TGTGCCACTTCCGGGACTAGCGGATATACGCAGTATTTT. Its protein is CATSGTSGYTQYF.

This clonotype was seen ten or more times. The chain combines TRBV20-1 with TRBJ2-1; 9 bases agree with TRBD1. V gave up 4 bases and J gave up 8 bases; unmatched junction bases: 9. CDR1 and CDR2 (germline): DFQATT, SNEGSKA (reference sequence). This CDR3 spans 14 amino acids. The DNA for the CDR3 is TGCAGTGCTACTGGGGACAGGGTAATTCATGAGCAGTTCTTC. This gives the protein CSATGDRVIHEQFF.

The chain combines TRBV24-1 with TRBJ2-5; 9 bases are a match to TRBD1. The CDR3 runs to 15 residues. V was clipped by 4 bases and J by 3 bases; unmatched bases: 5. The V gene's germline CDR1 is KGHDR and CDR2 SFDVKD. CDR3 nucleotide sequence: TGTGCCACCAGTGAACACCGGGACAGGGAAGAGACCCAGTACTTC. Translated: CATSEHRDREETQYF.

The chain links TRBV24-1 to TRBJ2-3; tentatively, D is TRBD1 (6 bases). CDR3 length: 13 amino acids. V lost 3 bases to trimming and J lost 9 bases, with 12 bases between them. Germline V CDR1 and CDR2: KGHDR, SFDVKD. CDR3 nucleotide sequence: TGTGCCACCAGTGATAGTGGACAGTTCACGCAGTATTTT. Protein product: CATSDSGQFTQYF.

Points on this clonotype: Mismatch with germline at one junction end may stem from a read error. The rearrangement links TRBV30 to TRBJ2-7; 10 bases are a match to TRBD1. CDR1 and CDR2 from the germline V gene are GTSNPN and SVGIG (reference sequence). The CDR3 extends over 14 amino acids. CDR3 amino acids: CAWGTGEFTYKQYF. CDR3 sequence (DNA): TGTGCCTGGGGGACAGGGGAATTCACCTACAAGCAGTACTTC.

Many counts were recorded for this clonotype. This chain connects TRBV20-1 to TRBJ2-7; D may correspond to TRBD1 or TRBD2 (5 bases each). The CDR3 sequence is 12 residues long. The V end lost 6 bases, the J end lost 1 base, and 10 bases lay between the germline ends. The germline CDR1 and CDR2 sequences are DFQATT and SNEGSKA (reference sequence). The CDR3 sequence is CSALRGSYEQYF. CDR3 DNA sequence: TGCAGTGCGCTGAGGGGTTCCTACGAGCAGTACTTC.

This clonotype was observed many times. The chain recombines TRBV5-1 with TRBJ1-2, with D maybe TRBD1 (6 bases). CDR1 is SGHRS and CDR2 is YFSETQ in the germline V gene. The CDR3 length is 15 residues. The germline V and J ends were trimmed by 4 bases and 6 bases, with 19 bases remaining between them. The CDR3 DNA reads as TGCGCCAGCAGCGAAACTCTGACAGGAAGGGATGGCTACACCTTC. It translates to CASSETLTGRDGYTF.

The V and J genes are TRBV11-2 and TRBJ1-6, with 7 bases aligning to TRBD1. The CDR3 covers 15 residues. Looked up from germline, CDR1 is SGHAT and CDR2 is FQNNGV. V lost 0 bases and J lost 9; bases outside the gene matches: 5. The CDR3 protein is CASSLERQGGSPLHF. As DNA, the CDR3 is TGTGCCAGCAGCTTAGAAAGACAGGGAGGTTCACCCCTCCACTTT.

There are a few counts of this clonotype. CDR3 in amino acids: CASSTPGTIPPDEQFF. The DNA of the CDR3 is TGTGCCAGCAGCACCCCCGGGACTATCCCTCCGGATGAGCAGTTCTTC. This chain connects TRBV9 to TRBJ2-1; the match to TRBD2 covers 7 bases. Germline CDR1 SGDLS, CDR2 YYNGEE. The CDR3 is 16 residues long. Trimming cost V 4 bases and J 8 bases; bases outside gene matches: 15. The complete variable domain, with remaining parts taken from reference TRBV9 and TRBJ2-1, reads DSGVTQTPKHLITATGQRVTLRCSPRSGDLSVYWYQQSLDQGLQFLIQYYNGEERAKGNILERFSAQQFPDLHSELNLSSLELGDSALYFCASSTPGTIPPDEQFFGPGTRLTVL.

This clonotype showed up many times. The CDR3 loop is CASSRTLTSYEQYF. In DNA, the CDR3 is TGCGCCAGCAGCCGGACCCTGACTAGCTACGAGCAGTACTTC. J is TRBJ2-7 and V is TRBV4-1; perhaps TRBD2 as D (6 bases). Trimming stripped 4 bases from V and 3 bases from J, with 13 bases between. CDR3 length: 14 amino acids. Germline V lookup: CDR1 MGHRA, CDR2 YSYEKL.

The chain has TRBV10-3 and TRBJ2-3; D may correspond to TRBD1 or TRBD2 (6 bases each). V was shortened by 4 bases and J by 4 bases, with 15 bases between the two germline ends. Germline V gene sequence: CDR1 ENHRY, CDR2 SYGVKD. CDR3 length: 15 residues. CDR3 region: CAISGGRERADTQYF. The CDR3 region has the DNA TGTGCCATCAGTGGGGGGCGGGAAAGAGCAGATACGCAGTATTTT.

This clonotype was seen ten or more times. The CDR3 DNA reads TGCAGCGTTGAAGATTGGAATACAGGGGTCTCCTACGAGCAGTACTTC. This encodes CSVEDWNTGVSYEQYF. The V call is TRBV29-1, the J call TRBJ2-7; 7 bases fit TRBD1. This CDR3 has 16 amino acids. J gave up 0 bases and V 0 bases, and 8 bases lay outside the gene matches. Germline assignment: CDR1 SQVTM and CDR2 ANQGSEA.

There are many counts of this clonotype. The CDR3 loop reads CASSSDRAQETQYF. The CDR3 DNA sequence: TGCGCCAGCAGCTCGGACAGGGCACAAGAGACCCAGTACTTC. The rearrangement links TRBV5-1 to TRBJ2-5; 8 bases line up with TRBD1. The germline gives CDR1 SGHRS, CDR2 YFSETQ. V trimming: 3 bases; J trimming: 2 bases; junction bases outside the gene matches: 3. CDR3 size: 14 residues.

V gene TRBV9 combines with J gene TRBJ2-1; TRBD2 matches 13 bases. Germline loops: CDR1 SGDLS, CDR2 YYNGEE. The CDR3 runs to 19 residues. V trimming: 0 bases; J trimming: 5 bases; junction bases outside the gene matches: 11. Here the CDR3 DNA reads TGTGCCAGCAGCGTAGATGGCGCGGGGACTAGCGGGGAGAACAATGAGCAGTTCTTC. Protein product: CASSVDGAGTSGENNEQFF.

V and J are TRBV2 and TRBJ1-2, with D possibly being TRBD1 (5 bases). The CDR3 sequence is 14 residues long. The V gene's germline CDR1 is SNHLY and CDR2 FYNNEI. Trimming pared 7 bases from V and 4 bases from J, leaving 16 bases between. The CDR3 loop is CASTKASGGYGYTF. CDR3 in DNA: TGTGCCAGCACAAAGGCAAGTGGGGGCTATGGCTACACCTTC.

This clonotype was detected once. The chain links TRBV7-9 to TRBJ2-5, with D perhaps being TRBD1 or TRBD2 (7 bases each). V shed 6 bases and J shed 3 bases, with 14 bases lying between them. CDR1 and CDR2 from the germline V gene are SEHNR and FQNEAQ (reference sequence). CDR3 length equals 14 residues. In DNA form, the CDR3 reads TGTGCCAGCAGTTTGGGGGGGACAGAAGAGACCCAGTACTTC. Protein product: CASSLGGTEETQYF.

This chain uses TRBV19 with TRBJ2-3; D remains unclear. CDR3 length: 14 residues. V lost 10 bases and J lost 3, with 17 bases in between. Germline V gene data show CDR1 as LNHDA and CDR2 as SQIVND (reference sequence). The CDR3 sequence: CATRPGRLTDTQYF. The CDR3 DNA is TGTGCCACCCGGCCAGGTAGGCTGACAGATACGCAGTATTTT.

This chain connects TRBV6-1 to TRBJ1-1; 7 nucleotides agree with TRBD1. Trimming at V came to 8 bases and at J to 3 bases, leaving 6 bases not matched to a gene. The CDR3 consists of 13 residues. Per germline, CDR1 MNHNS and CDR2 SASEGT. CDR3: CASDRAGDTEAFF. DNA for the CDR3: TGTGCCAGCGACAGGGCTGGGGACACTGAAGCTTTCTTT.

J is TRBJ2-4 and V is TRBV20-1, with TRBD1 as a possible D gene (5 bases). The CDR3 runs 13 residues. Germline CDR1 and CDR2: DFQATT and SNEGSKA (reference sequence). The ends were cut back, 6 bases at V and 6 bases at J, with 15 bases in the middle. The CDR3: CSAAQGIGNIQYF. The CDR3 bases are TGCAGTGCCGCTCAGGGAATAGGAAACATTCAGTACTTC.

The chain combines TRBV6-5 with TRBJ1-6; the D gene is possibly TRBD1 (5 bases). CDR3 length equals 14 residues. The V and J ends lost 5 bases and 10 bases respectively, with 15 bases between them. The germline V gene encodes CDR1 MNHEY and CDR2 SVGAGI. The CDR3 sequence: CASSDQGRGSPLHF. The CDR3 DNA sequence: TGTGCCAGCAGTGATCAGGGAAGAGGATCACCCCTCCACTTT.

On this clonotype itself: A much bigger clone sits one base away, suggesting this may be a read error. V and J are TRBV5-1 and TRBJ2-2; D remains ambiguous. The length of the CDR3 is 16 residues. In germline, CDR1 is SGHRS, CDR2 YFSETQ. The CDR3 nucleotides read TGCGCCAGCGGCTTTCCGGACCACTCGAACACCGGGGAGCTGTTTTTT. Its translation is CASGFPDHSNTGELFF.

This chain joins TRBV2 and TRBJ1-2; D might be TRBD1 (5 bases). V lost 5 bases and J 6 bases, leaving 19 bases between the germline ends. The CDR3 covers 15 residues. Germline CDR1 is SNHLY and CDR2 is FYNNEI. CDR3 nucleotide sequence: TGTGCCAGCAGTCCGGGACTAGCGGGGGGGAATGGCTACACCTTC. Translated, it gives CASSPGLAGGNGYTF. The full variable domain, its missing parts supplied by reference TRBV2 and TRBJ1-2, is EPEVTQTPSHQVTQMGQEVILRCVPISNHLYFYWYRQILGQKVEFLVSFYNNEISEKSEIFDDQFSVERPDGSNFTLKIRSTKLEDSAMYFCASSPGLAGGNGYTFGSGTRLTVV.

This clonotype was picked up many times. The chain couples TRBV13 to TRBJ2-5; maybe TRBD2 (5 bases). The CDR3 runs to 15 residues. Looked up from germline, CDR1 is PRHDT and CDR2 is FYEKMQ (reference sequence). V was pared by 3 bases and J by 1 base, with 12 bases between. The CDR3 DNA is TGTGCCAGCAGCTTTTGGGAGAGGGCCCAAGAGACCCAGTACTTC. Its translation is CASSFWERAQETQYF.

The chain employs TRBV4-3 and TRBJ2-2; D tentatively fits TRBD1 or TRBD2 (5 bases each). Germline CDR1 LGHNA, CDR2 YSLEER. Trimming removed 4 bases at V and 3 bases at J, with 15 bases between. There are 16 residues in the CDR3. The CDR3 DNA follows: TGCGCCAGCAGCCGCCTCGGGACGGACTACACCGGGGAGCTGTTTTTT. Translating it yields CASSRLGTDYTGELFF.

This chain connects TRBV7-9 to TRBJ2-6; TRBD1 agrees at 7 bases. The CDR3 covers 18 residues. V shed 5 bases, J shed 3 bases, and the junction held 13 bases outside the gene matches. The V gene's germline CDR1 is SEHNR and CDR2 FQNEAQ (reference sequence). DNA of the CDR3: TGTGCCAGCAGCAGGACGACAGGGTCGGGGATTGGGGCCAACGTCCTGACTTTC. Amino acids: CASSRTTGSGIGANVLTF.

This clonotype was seen once. This chain connects TRBV9 to TRBJ2-1; D is undetermined. V was clipped by 5 bases and J by 1 base, with 10 bases between them. There are 14 residues in the CDR3. Germline V gene sequence: CDR1 SGDLS, CDR2 YYNGEE. The DNA of the CDR3 is TGTGCCAGCAGTTTTAGCTCATCCTACAATGAGCAGTTCTTC. Residues: CASSFSSSYNEQFF.

At least ten counts were recorded for this clonotype. The chain uses TRBV28 and TRBJ1-1, with D uncertain. The CDR3 consists of 11 residues. V dropped 5 bases and J dropped 7 bases, with 8 bases sitting between them. Looked up from germline, CDR1 is MDHEN and CDR2 is SYDVKM. This CDR3 is CASSPDYEAFF. As DNA, the CDR3 is TGTGCCAGCAGTCCGGACTATGAAGCTTTCTTT.

A word on this clonotype: A much larger clone lies one base from this, so it may be a read error. V and J are TRBV20-1 and TRBJ2-1, with D uncertain. V lost 2 bases to trimming and J lost 10 bases, with 18 bases between them. Germline values: CDR1 DFQATT, CDR2 SNEGSKA (reference sequence). The CDR3 sequence is 14 residues long. CDR3 in amino acids: CSARFSRGIYEQFF. The CDR3 DNA reads TGCAGTGCTAGATTTAGTCGTGGAATATACGAGCAGTTCTTC.

V usage is TRBV15 and J usage is TRBJ2-5; a possible D gene is TRBD2 (5 bases). The germline V gene encodes CDR1 LNHNV and CDR2 YYDKDF (reference sequence). This CDR3 is 13 amino acids long. Between the trimmed V and J ends, which lost 0 bases and 5 bases, there was a span of 7 bases. This CDR3 reads CATSRDRDETQYF. The CDR3 nucleotides read TGTGCCACCAGCAGAGATCGGGATGAGACCCAGTACTTC. Together with reference TRBV15 and TRBJ2-5, the CDR3 gives the full variable domain: DAMVIQNPRYQVTQFGKPVTLSCSQTLNHNVMYWYQQKSSQAPKLLFHYYDKDFNNEADTPDNFQSRRPNTSFCFLDIRSPGLGDTAMYLCATSRDRDETQYFGPGTRLLVL.

This clonotype has just a few counts. The junction does not match germline at one end; this may be a read error. V usage is TRBV4-1 and J usage is TRBJ2-7, with D perhaps TRBD1 (5 bases). There are 12 residues in the CDR3. Germline CDR1 is MGHRA and CDR2 is YSYEKL. The CDR3 reads CASSPRQLEQYF. CDR3 nucleotides: TGTGCCAGCAGCCCCCGACAGCTCGAGCAGTACTTC.